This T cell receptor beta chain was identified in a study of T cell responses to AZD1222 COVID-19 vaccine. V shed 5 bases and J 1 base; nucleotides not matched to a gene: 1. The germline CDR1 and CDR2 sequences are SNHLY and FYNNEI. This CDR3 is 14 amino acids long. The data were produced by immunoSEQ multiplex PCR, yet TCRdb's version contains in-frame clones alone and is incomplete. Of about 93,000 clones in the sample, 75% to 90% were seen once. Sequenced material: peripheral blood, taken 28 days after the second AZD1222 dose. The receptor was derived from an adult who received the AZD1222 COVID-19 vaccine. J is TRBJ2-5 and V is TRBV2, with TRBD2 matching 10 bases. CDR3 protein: CASSLAGVQETQYF. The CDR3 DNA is TGTGCCAGCAGTCTAGCGGGAGTCCAAGAGACCCAGTACTTC. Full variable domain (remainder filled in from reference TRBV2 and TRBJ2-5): EPEVTQTPSHQVTQMGQEVILRCVPISNHLYFYWYRQILGQKVEFLVSFYNNEISEKSEIFDDQFSVERPDGSNFTLKIRSTKLEDSAMYFCASSLAGVQETQYFGPGTRLLVL.